The subject of this entry is one T cell receptor beta chain. Its specificity is unknown. The sample originates from a study of blood T cells in healthy people across ages. Study in general: Template switching recovered approximately one barcoded beta molecule for every two T cells. Study observations and caveats: While age rose, TCR beta diversity per million T cells dropped in a roughly linear way.

The donors, aged about 6 to 95, were healthy Caucasians from Russia. The study isolated at least 6.5 million PBMCs from each sample. A sample-barcoded 5' primer and a J-beta primer mix were used in a second PCR of roughly 7 to 12 cycles. TCRdb independently ran MiXCR on the 5' RACE reads; one entry per CDR3 protein. The sample yields over a million distinct CDR3 sequences, 35% to 45% seen once. This CDR3 is built from 18 residues. Looked up from germline, CDR1 is SGHTA and CDR2 is FQGNSA. J gave up 2 bases and V 5 bases, and 9 bases lay outside the gene matches. This chain joins TRBV7-2 and TRBJ2-3; TRBD2 agrees at 14 bases. The sequence came from a woman younger than 35 in good health. Material: blood. CDR3 bases: TGTGCCAGCAGCGGAGGGACTAGCGGGAGTTATATCACAGATACGCAGTATTTT. Translation gives CASSGGTSGSYITDTQYF.